The 27 T cell receptor beta chains below were found in one sample sequenced in a study of response to subunit inactivated influenza vaccine. TCRdb re-analysed the RT-PCR reads in MiXCR, keeping a single row per CDR3 protein. This table has more than 150,000 distinct CDR3 sequences, around 10% appearing once. Sequencing used CD8+ T cells sorted from PBMCs, obtained less than 30 months after vaccination. Receptors originate from a man aged 50-75 years who received an inactivated influenza vaccine.

This clonotype was observed many times. This chain connects TRBV6-5 to TRBJ2-1; 13 bases are shared with TRBD2. The CDR3 is 16 residues long. J gave up 8 bases and V 0 bases, and 4 bases lay outside the gene matches. Germline CDR1 and CDR2: MNHEY and SVGAGI. For the CDR3, the DNA is TGTGCCAGCAGTTACTCAGGACTAGCGGGAGAGGATGAGCAGTTCTTC. Amino acid sequence: CASSYSGLAGEDEQFF.

The table lists this clonotype with many counts. V usage is TRBV5-1 and J usage is TRBJ2-7; D might be TRBD2 (6 bases). V was pared by 0 bases and J by 0 bases, with 13 bases between. The CDR3 totals 16 residues. CDR1 and CDR2 (germline): SGHRS, YFSETQ. The CDR3: CASSLAPAGSSYEQYF. The CDR3 DNA follows: TGCGCCAGCAGCTTGGCCCCGGCGGGGAGCTCCTACGAGCAGTACTTC.

This clonotype occurred a few times. The V call is TRBV11-2, the J call TRBJ1-1; no reliable D call. V was pared by 1 base and J by 3 bases, with 9 bases between. Germline loops: CDR1 SGHAT, CDR2 FQNNGV. This CDR3 has 14 amino acids. The CDR3 DNA reads TGTGCCAGCAGCTTAGGGACCGGTGACACTGAAGCTTTCTTT. Its protein product is CASSLGTGDTEAFF.

This clonotype was observed a few times. This sequence joins TRBV20-1 and TRBJ2-7; D is possibly TRBD1 (6 bases). This CDR3 has 15 residues. CDR1 and CDR2 (germline): DFQATT, SNEGSKA (reference sequence). The V end lost 1 base, the J end lost 0 bases, and 13 bases lay between the germline ends. The chain's CDR3 is CSARGRGDNSYEQYF. The CDR3 region has the DNA TGCAGTGCTAGAGGCCGAGGGGACAACTCCTACGAGCAGTACTTC.

This clonotype was seen a few times. V and J are TRBV10-3 and TRBJ1-1; 8 positions match TRBD1. The V gene's germline CDR1 is ENHRY and CDR2 SYGVKD. Losses at the gene ends were 3 bases for V and 4 bases for J; bases not matched to a gene: 4. This CDR3 has 14 residues. This chain's CDR3 is CAISDPGQATEAFF. In nucleotides, the CDR3 is TGTGCCATCAGTGACCCGGGACAGGCCACTGAAGCTTTCTTT.

This clonotype was observed many times. This chain links TRBV6-2 or TRBV6-3 with TRBJ2-5; 11 bases line up with TRBD2. The CDR3 sequence is 16 residues long. Trimming took 6 bases from V and 4 from J; bases not matched to a gene: 10. In germline, CDR1 is MNHEY, CDR2 SVGEGT. The CDR3 spells CASSRTGLAAPETQYF. CDR3 nucleotide sequence: TGTGCCAGCAGCCGGACGGGACTAGCGGCCCCAGAGACCCAGTACTTC.

The CDR3 region is CASATSTFYGYTF. DNA of the CDR3: TGTGCCAGCGCAACCTCCACTTTCTATGGCTACACCTTC. The rearrangement uses TRBV7-9 and TRBJ1-2; D remains ambiguous. Trimming cost V 8 bases and J 4 bases, with 14 bases left between them. Germline V gene sequence: CDR1 SEHNR, CDR2 FQNEAQ (reference sequence). The CDR3 is 13 residues long.

The chain joins TRBV6-5 to TRBJ1-2, with a tentative D call TRBD1 (5 bases). The CDR3 contains 14 residues. The V end lost 0 bases, the J end lost 2 bases, and 7 bases lay between the germline ends. Germline V gene sequence: CDR1 MNHEY, CDR2 SVGAGI. This CDR3 is CASSYSSGNYGYTF. The CDR3 nucleotides are TGTGCCAGCAGTTACTCCTCAGGGAACTATGGCTACACCTTC.

This clonotype was counted only a few times. In nucleotides, the CDR3 is TGTGCCAGCAGGCGCGGGACAGGGGGCCTTCAGCCCCAGCATTTT. Translated, it gives CASRRGTGGLQPQHF. The genes are TRBV2 and TRBJ1-5; 12 nucleotides line up with TRBD1. J lost 6 bases, V lost 6 bases, and 6 bases had no gene match. This CDR3 comprises 15 residues. CDR1 is SNHLY and CDR2 is FYNNEI in the germline V gene.

The chain couples TRBV6-5 to TRBJ2-1; D remains unclear. Trimming took off 0 bases at V and 10 bases at J, with 13 bases between the two ends. The CDR3 totals 14 residues. Germline V gene lookup returns CDR1 MNHEY and CDR2 SVGAGI. In DNA, the CDR3 is TGTGCCAGCAGTTACTCTTCTTCTTGGCGGGAGCAGTTCTTC. Translation gives CASSYSSSWREQFF.

This clonotype was recorded a few times. The chain combines TRBV10-3 with TRBJ2-7; 9 nucleotides match TRBD1. CDR1 and CDR2 (germline): ENHRY, SYGVKD. This CDR3 comprises 14 residues. Trimming at V came to 4 bases and at J to 2 bases, leaving 3 bases not matched to a gene. The CDR3 reads CAISGTGATYEQYF. The CDR3 nucleotides are TGTGCCATCAGTGGGACAGGGGCCACCTACGAGCAGTACTTC.

There are a few counts of this clonotype. The rearrangement links TRBV28 to TRBJ2-7; 7 positions match TRBD2. The ends lost 3 bases at V and 6 bases at J; junction bases unmatched: 11. The CDR3 length is 15 residues. Germline CDR1 MDHEN, CDR2 SYDVKM. For the CDR3, the DNA is TGTGCCAGCAGTTTGGGGTTGGGGGGGTACGGCGAGCAGTACTTC. It specifies CASSLGLGGYGEQYF.

This clonotype occurred once. V is TRBV28 and J is TRBJ1-6, with D tentatively TRBD1 (5 bases). V lost 6 bases and J 4 bases, leaving 13 bases between the germline ends. Germline CDR1 is MDHEN and CDR2 is SYDVKM. The CDR3 spans 15 residues. Written as DNA, the CDR3 is TGTGCCAGCAGCCCGAGGAGACAGTATAATTCACCCCTCCACTTT. Its protein is CASSPRRQYNSPLHF.

The V gene is TRBV7-8, the J gene TRBJ1-4; a possible D gene is TRBD1 (5 bases). Trimming took 1 base from V and 8 from J, leaving 17 bases between them. Germline CDR1 and CDR2: SGHVS and FQNEAQ. The CDR3 is made up of 16 amino acids. In DNA form, the CDR3 reads TGTGCCAGCAGCTTAGGTCCCGGCAGGGCGGCAGAAAAACTGTTTTTT. This translates into CASSLGPGRAAEKLFF.

J is TRBJ2-2 and V is TRBV6-2 or TRBV6-3; D gene unclear. The CDR3 extends over 16 amino acids. The V gene lost 0 bases and the J gene lost 0 bases, with 8 bases spanning the gap. Germline V gene lookup returns CDR1 MNHEY and CDR2 SVGEGT. The CDR3 nucleotides read TGTGCCAGCAGTTACTCTCGACCCACGAACACCGGGGAGCTGTTTTTT. Translation gives CASSYSRPTNTGELFF.

This clonotype showed up just a few times. The chain carries TRBV24-1 and TRBJ2-1, with 9 bases aligning to TRBD2. There are 13 residues in the CDR3. CDR1 and CDR2 from the germline V gene are KGHDR and SFDVKD. Trimming at V came to 9 bases and at J to 2 bases, leaving 1 base not matched to a gene. The CDR3 region is CATGTSPYNEQFF. The CDR3 nucleotides are TGTGCCACCGGGACTAGCCCCTACAATGAGCAGTTCTTC.

The chain links TRBV5-6 to TRBJ2-7, with 7 bases matching TRBD1. Germline lookup yields CDR1 SGHDT and CDR2 YYEEEE. The CDR3 is made up of 16 amino acids. Trimming took 3 bases from V and 0 from J; bases not matched to a gene: 9. CDR3 nucleotides: TGTGCCAGCAGCTGGATGACAGGGTCGAGCTCCTACGAGCAGTACTTC. Translating gives CASSWMTGSSSYEQYF.

This clonotype showed up many times. This chain uses TRBV20-1 with TRBJ2-7; TRBD2 might be the D (6 bases). CDR3 length equals 13 residues. The germline CDR1 and CDR2 sequences are DFQATT and SNEGSKA (reference sequence). V lost 6 bases and J 4 bases, leaving 16 bases between the germline ends. The CDR3 DNA reads as TGCAGTGCGACGGGGACTCAAACATACGAGCAGTACTTC. Protein sequence: CSATGTQTYEQYF.

V gene TRBV9 combines with J gene TRBJ2-7; the match to TRBD1 covers 11 bases. The germline V gene encodes CDR1 SGDLS and CDR2 YYNGEE. The CDR3 covers 15 residues. The junction had 2 bases not matched to a gene; V was cut back by 3 bases and J by 0 bases. The CDR3 nucleotides are TGTGCCAGCAGCGCGGGACAGGGGGTCTCCTACGAGCAGTACTTC. It yields the protein CASSAGQGVSYEQYF. Variable domain in full (rest from reference TRBV9 and TRBJ2-7): DSGVTQTPKHLITATGQRVTLRCSPRSGDLSVYWYQQSLDQGLQFLIQYYNGEERAKGNILERFSAQQFPDLHSELNLSSLELGDSALYFCASSAGQGVSYEQYFGPGTRLTVT.

This clonotype was observed at least ten times. This rearrangement joins TRBV12-3 or TRBV12-4 to TRBJ2-1; 7 bases align to TRBD1. After removal of 10 bases from V and 3 bases from J, the junction contained 6 bases not matched to a gene. The CDR3 runs to 13 residues. CDR3 in DNA: TGTGCCACCATTGGGACAGACTACAATGAGCAGTTCTTC. Translating it yields CATIGTDYNEQFF.

The V gene is TRBV29-1, the J gene TRBJ1-1; TRBD1 matches at 7 bases. Germline lookup yields CDR1 SQVTM and CDR2 ANQGSEA. This CDR3 has 15 residues. V lost 0 bases to trimming and J lost 5 bases; unmatched junction nucleotides: 9. This CDR3 is CSVEDPGTQGTEAFF. CDR3 DNA: TGCAGCGTTGAAGATCCAGGGACACAGGGGACTGAAGCTTTCTTT.

This chain uses TRBV20-1 with TRBJ1-3, with no clear D. The CDR3 consists of 12 residues. Trimming took 1 base from V and 4 from J, leaving 5 bases between them. Per germline, CDR1 DFQATT and CDR2 SNEGSKA (reference sequence). CDR3 residues: CSARGSGNTIYF. CDR3 nucleotide sequence: TGCAGTGCTAGAGGTTCGGGAAACACCATATATTTT.

Judged by abundance, this clonotype is hyperexpanded (1% or more). The rearrangement links TRBV13 to TRBJ2-7; D is perhaps TRBD1 (5 bases). Germline V lookup: CDR1 PRHDT, CDR2 FYEKMQ (reference sequence). The CDR3 is 14 residues long. With 8 bases removed from V and 4 bases from J, the gap between germline ends came to 18 bases. CDR3 in DNA: TGTGCCAGCGGTACAGGCGCAGGTGTGTACGAGCAGTACTTC. This codes for CASGTGAGVYEQYF.

This chain links TRBV6-2 or TRBV6-3 with TRBJ2-2; unclear D gene. This CDR3 contains 13 residues. Trimming cost V 2 bases and J 1 base, with 2 bases left between them. Germline V lookup: CDR1 MNHEY, CDR2 SVGEGT. CDR3 in DNA: TGTGCCAGCAGTTACGTGAACACCGGGGAGCTGTTTTTT. Its protein is CASSYVNTGELFF.

The sample holds many counts of this clonotype. The CDR3 here is CASSFTQGQPLHF. In nucleotides, the CDR3 is TGTGCCAGCAGTTTCACACAGGGTCAACCCCTCCACTTT. V gene TRBV6-5 combines with J gene TRBJ1-6, with a tentative D call TRBD1 (6 bases). Trimming took off 4 bases at V and 12 bases at J, with 13 bases between the two ends. The CDR3 is made up of 13 amino acids. Germline V gene lookup returns CDR1 MNHEY and CDR2 SVGAGI.

The rearrangement uses TRBV6-5 and TRBJ2-3; D gene uncertain. V shed 1 base and J shed 4 bases, with 12 bases lying between them. Per the germline V gene, CDR1 is MNHEY and CDR2 is SVGAGI. There are 15 residues in the CDR3. The CDR3 DNA sequence: TGTGCCAGCAGTTACTTTGGGTCGCTGGCAGATACGCAGTATTTT. Translating gives CASSYFGSLADTQYF.

Comments on this clonotype: The junction departs from germline at one end; a sequencing error may be responsible. The rearrangement links TRBV6-1 to TRBJ2-1; weak D call: TRBD2 (5 bases). The CDR3 loop spans 13 amino acids. Germline CDR1 is MNHNS and CDR2 is SASEGT. The CDR3 nucleotides are TGTCCCAGCAGCCAGGACTCGTACAATGAGCAGTTCTTC. Its protein product is CPSSQDSYNEQFF.